The 17 T cell receptor beta chains below were found in one sample sequenced in a study of CD8+ T cells in alopecia areata. Following extraction, RNA underwent reverse transcription to cDNA, which served as the sequencing template. Only in-frame clones appear in the TCRdb table, and some are missing; sequencing was by immunoSEQ multiplex PCR. The sample lists about 97,000 clones; 41% were seen once. Source material: CD4+ T cells sorted from blood. The receptors originated from a human donor with alopecia areata.

This clone was counted once. V and J are TRBV7-2 and TRBJ2-5, with 7 bases identical to TRBD2. CDR1 and CDR2 (germline): SGHTA, FQGNSA. Unmatched junction bases numbered 7, after V lost 4 bases and J lost 5 bases. The CDR3 length is 14 residues. Written as DNA, the CDR3 is TGTGCCAGCAGCTGGGGGAGGGCGGAGGAGACCCAGTACTTC. It yields the protein CASSWGRAEETQYF. The complete variable domain, with remaining parts taken from reference TRBV7-2 and TRBJ2-5, reads GAGVSQSPSNKVTEKGKDVELRCDPISGHTALYWYRQSLGQGLEFLIYFQGNSAPDKSGLPSDRFSAERTGGSVSTLTIQRTQQEDSAVYLCASSWGRAEETQYFGPGTRLLVL.

The V gene is TRBV30, the J gene TRBJ1-2, with 7 bases fitting TRBD1. The CDR3 contains 12 residues. Per germline, CDR1 GTSNPN and CDR2 SVGIG (reference sequence). V dropped 3 bases and J dropped 4; count of bases not matched to a gene: 2. The CDR3 DNA follows: TGTGCCTGGAGCACAGGGGCCTATGGCTACACCTTC. Encoded protein: CAWSTGAYGYTF.

The chain is built from TRBV5-1 and TRBJ2-1; 8 positions agree with TRBD2. The CDR3 sequence is 15 residues long. Unmatched junction bases numbered 4, after V lost 2 bases and J lost 3 bases. Germline V gene lookup returns CDR1 SGHRS and CDR2 YFSETQ. CDR3 sequence: CASSFAGGHYNEQFF. DNA for the CDR3: TGCGCCAGCAGCTTTGCGGGGGGCCACTACAATGAGCAGTTCTTC.

The chain employs TRBV4-3 and TRBJ2-7; 8 bases fit TRBD2. The CDR3 length is 19 residues. Germline trimming cut 0 bases from V and 5 bases from J; bases unmatched to any gene: 18. Germline CDR1 and CDR2: LGHNA and YSLEER. The CDR3 region is CASSQEPLFGAGGQNEQYF. CDR3 bases: TGCGCCAGCAGCCAAGAACCCCTTTTTGGGGCGGGGGGTCAAAACGAGCAGTACTTC.

This clone came up a few times. The genes are TRBV7-2 and TRBJ2-1; D gene uncertain. The CDR3 is 15 residues long. From germline, CDR1 is SGHTA and CDR2 FQGNSA. With 5 bases removed from V and 2 bases from J, the gap between germline ends came to 13 bases. The CDR3 loop reads CASSIDWPPYNEQFF. In DNA, the CDR3 is TGTGCCAGCAGCATAGACTGGCCCCCCTACAATGAGCAGTTCTTC.

This clone appeared a few times. The V gene is TRBV4-1, the J gene TRBJ2-3, with 7 bases fitting TRBD2. The CDR3 is made up of 15 amino acids. The V segment lost 0 bases and the J segment 5 bases; nucleotides outside the gene matches: 5. CDR1 and CDR2 from the germline V gene are MGHRA and YSYEKL. DNA for the CDR3: TGCGCCAGCAGCCAAGAGGCGGCGGGAGTAGATACGCAGTATTTT. It translates to CASSQEAAGVDTQYF.

The chain combines TRBV30 with TRBJ2-5; maybe TRBD2 (5 bases). The J call may not be correct, given that the DNA end is closer to TRBJ2-7. This CDR3 has 14 amino acids. In germline, CDR1 is GTSNPN, CDR2 SVGIG (reference sequence). CDR3 protein: CAWSMEADSYEQYF. The DNA of the CDR3 is TGTGCCTGGAGTATGGAGGCAGACTCCTACGAGCAGTACTTC.

The V call is TRBV29-1, the J call TRBJ1-1; D gene uncertain. With 6 bases removed from V and 5 bases from J, the gap between germline ends came to 7 bases. The CDR3 is 10 residues long. Germline V gene sequence: CDR1 SQVTM, CDR2 ANQGSEA. CDR3 in amino acids: CSVGPTEAFF. The CDR3 bases are TGCAGCGTCGGCCCAACTGAAGCTTTCTTT. Filled out from reference TRBV29-1 and TRBJ1-1, the complete variable domain reads SAVISQKPSRDICQRGTSLTIQCQVDSQVTMMFWYRQQPGQSLTLIATANQGSEATYESGFVIDKFPISRPNLTFSTLTVSNMSPEDSSIYLCSVGPTEAFFGQGTRLTVV.

This clone was counted at least ten times. The CDR3 region has the DNA TGTGCCACCAGCAGAGGACAGCAAGAGACCCAGTACTTC. This codes for CATSRGQQETQYF. The chain carries TRBV15 and TRBJ2-5, with a possible D match to TRBD1 (5 bases). The CDR3 length is 13 residues. Trimming took 1 base from V and 2 from J, leaving 5 bases between them. Germline V gene sequence: CDR1 LNHNV, CDR2 YYDKDF (reference sequence).

The V call is TRBV14, the J call TRBJ1-6, with D perhaps TRBD1 (6 bases). The CDR3 is 15 residues long. V was clipped by 1 base and J by 6 bases, with 10 bases between them. Germline V gives CDR1 SGHDN, CDR2 FVKESK. The CDR3: CASSQVRGINSPLHF. The CDR3 DNA sequence: TGTGCCAGCAGCCAAGTCAGGGGAATTAATTCACCCCTCCACTTT.

J is TRBJ2-7 and V is TRBV5-1; the D gene is possibly TRBD1 (5 bases). The CDR3 is made up of 12 amino acids. Trimming removed 4 bases at V and 4 bases at J, with 9 bases between. Germline V CDR1 and CDR2: SGHRS, YFSETQ. The CDR3 DNA sequence: TGCGCCAGCAGCCCCGACAGTTACGAGCAGTACTTC. Amino acids: CASSPDSYEQYF.

The gene calls are TRBV28 and TRBJ2-3, with no clear D. V lost 6 bases to trimming and J lost 0 bases, with 16 bases between them. Germline CDR1 reads MDHEN; CDR2 reads SYDVKM. This CDR3 is 16 amino acids long. The CDR3 spells CASRPPTLLSTDTQYF. As DNA, the CDR3 is TGTGCCAGCAGGCCCCCCACGCTCCTCAGCACAGATACGCAGTATTTT.

This clone has just a few counts. The chain carries TRBV19 and TRBJ2-5, with D unclear. CDR3 length: 13 residues. Between the trimmed V and J ends, which lost 7 bases and 5 bases, there was a span of 14 bases. Looked up from germline, CDR1 is LNHDA and CDR2 is SQIVND (reference sequence). CDR3 DNA sequence: TGTGCCAGTACGATTTCTCCCGGGGAGACCCAGTACTTC. This translates into CASTISPGETQYF.

V usage is TRBV29-1 and J usage is TRBJ2-1; TRBD2 matches 13 bases. The length of the CDR3 is 18 residues. Germline V lookup: CDR1 SQVTM, CDR2 ANQGSEA. Germline trimming cut 2 bases from V and 6 bases from J; bases unmatched to any gene: 13. The CDR3 is CSVEQPTGLAGSGNEQFF. CDR3 nucleotides: TGCAGCGTTGAACAGCCAACGGGACTAGCGGGATCCGGCAATGAGCAGTTCTTC.

The chain combines TRBV29-1 with TRBJ2-7; the match to TRBD2 covers 11 bases. J gave up 4 bases and V 3 bases, and 11 bases lay outside the gene matches. The CDR3 sequence is 16 residues long. Germline loops: CDR1 SQVTM, CDR2 ANQGSEA. The CDR3 spells CSVETIAGGPRYEQYF. CDR3 DNA: TGCAGCGTTGAGACCATAGCGGGAGGGCCTCGATACGAGCAGTACTTC.

The chain is built from TRBV29-1 and TRBJ1-1; 7 nucleotides align to TRBD1. Germline values: CDR1 SQVTM, CDR2 ANQGSEA. The V gene end was trimmed by 6 bases and the J gene end by 0 bases; junction bases not matched to a gene: 7. CDR3 length equals 14 residues. The CDR3, as DNA: TGCAGCGTCTACAGGGGACCCTTGAACACTGAAGCTTTCTTT. Translated: CSVYRGPLNTEAFF.

V gene TRBV10-3 combines with J gene TRBJ2-7; tentatively, D is TRBD2 (6 bases). The CDR3 spans 13 residues. Germline CDR1 reads ENHRY; CDR2 reads SYGVKD. V was cut by 8 bases and J by 3 bases, with 14 bases left in between. CDR3 region: CAIGSNSGYEQYF. In DNA form, the CDR3 reads TGTGCCATCGGGTCTAATAGCGGCTACGAGCAGTACTTC.